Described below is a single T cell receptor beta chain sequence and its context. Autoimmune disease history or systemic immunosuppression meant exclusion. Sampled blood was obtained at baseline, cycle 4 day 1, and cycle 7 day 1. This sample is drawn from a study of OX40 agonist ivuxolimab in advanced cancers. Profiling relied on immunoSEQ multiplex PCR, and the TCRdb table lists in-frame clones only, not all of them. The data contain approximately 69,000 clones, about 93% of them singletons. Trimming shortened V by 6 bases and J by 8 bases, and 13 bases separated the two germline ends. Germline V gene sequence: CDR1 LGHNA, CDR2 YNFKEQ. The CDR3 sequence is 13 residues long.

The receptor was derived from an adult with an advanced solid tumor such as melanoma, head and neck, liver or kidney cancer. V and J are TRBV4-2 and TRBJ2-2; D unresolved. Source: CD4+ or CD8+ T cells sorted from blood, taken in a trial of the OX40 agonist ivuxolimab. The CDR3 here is CASSSPATGELFF. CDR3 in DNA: TGTGCCAGCAGTTCTCCAGCGACGGGGGAGCTGTTTTTT.